This T cell receptor beta chain was recovered during a study of blood T cell repertoires in COVID-19. Some clones are missing from TCRdb's copy, which holds only in-frame ones; the method was immunoSEQ multiplex PCR. The sample includes under 150,000 clones, roughly 89% of them seen just once. Per the germline V gene, CDR1 is SGDLS and CDR2 is YYNGEE. The CDR3 totals 16 residues. Between the trimmed V and J ends, which lost 4 bases and 1 base, there was a span of 17 bases. This receptor was obtained from a woman aged 45 to 65 who had been exposed to COVID-19. This rearrangement joins TRBV9 to TRBJ1-2; a possible D gene is TRBD1 (5 bases). Sequencing was performed on PBMCs or T cells enriched from blood (not recorded which). The CDR3 reads CASSPVGGYSNYGYTF. The DNA of the CDR3 is TGTGCCAGCAGCCCAGTGGGGGGGTACAGTAACTATGGCTACACCTTC.